This TCR beta chain is from a study of T-cell memory formation after mild COVID-19. Germline values: CDR1 LGHDT, CDR2 YNNKEL (reference sequence). The CDR3 extends over 13 amino acids. With 4 bases removed from V and 12 bases from J, the gap between germline ends came to 18 bases. TCRdb ran MiXCR on the 5' RACE reads and lists one entry per CDR3 protein. Of under 650,000 distinct CDR3 sequences listed, roughly 18% are singletons. This clonotype was seen at least ten times. No antigen is known for it. Study findings and constraints: A subset of responding clones appeared in pre-infection memory, suggesting cross-reactive memory joined. Clones which contracted sat mainly in CM and EM if CD4+, and in EMRA if CD8+.

The chain employs TRBV3-1 and TRBJ1-1; D is unresolved. This receptor was taken from an adult woman who had mild COVID-19 (a few samples of this study predate the infection). Cell type and time point are not known. The sample taken for sequencing was PBMCs or a T cell subset sorted from them (not recorded which). The CDR3 DNA is TGTGCCAGCAGCCCTCAAGGTACAAGCGGGACTTTCTTT. The encoded protein is CASSPQGTSGTFF.